The 25 T cell receptor beta chains below were found in one sample sequenced in a study of cytomegalovirus exposure and HLA in healthy donors (dated by TCRdb to between 2016 and 2019). Library preparation was by the immunoSEQ multiplex PCR assay. For the multiplex PCR, a mixture combining 60 forward primers for TCR Vbeta segments and 13 reverse primers for TCR Jbeta segments was used. The table comes from immuneACCESS by way of TCRdb, which keeps in-frame sequences with V and J called. Part of the clones is missing from these tables; in studies checked, under half for an unresolved V gene and the rest for unknown reasons. The sample table holds 150,000 to 200,000 clones, of which roughly 88% were seen once. The ten largest make up around a tenth of the sample. The sequencing input was PBMCs. These receptors all come from a man between 18 and 29 years old in good health and CMV-seropositive.

The chain has TRBV6-5 and TRBJ2-2; tentatively, D is TRBD2 (5 bases). This CDR3 comprises 15 residues. The V and J ends lost 2 bases and 3 bases respectively, with 10 bases between them. CDR1 is MNHEY and CDR2 is SVGAGI in the germline V gene. The CDR3 loop is CASSYDRRDTGELFF. CDR3 DNA: TGTGCCAGCAGTTACGACCGGCGGGACACCGGGGAGCTGTTTTTT.

The rearrangement links TRBV4-1 to TRBJ1-5; possibly TRBD1 for D (5 bases). The V gene's germline CDR1 is MGHRA and CDR2 YSYEKL. The germline V and J ends were trimmed by 2 bases and 7 bases, with 12 bases remaining between them. The CDR3 length is 14 residues. DNA for the CDR3: TGCGCCAGCAGCCAACCGACAGACAAGCAGCCCCAGCATTTT. This translates into CASSQPTDKQPQHF.

This rearrangement joins TRBV19 to TRBJ2-2, with 9 bases that match TRBD1. The CDR3 extends over 15 amino acids. The trim removed 4 bases at V and 5 bases at J, leaving 5 bases unmatched. Germline lookup yields CDR1 LNHDA and CDR2 SQIVND (reference sequence). The CDR3, as DNA: TGTGCCAGTAGTACACAGGGGGCTAGAACCGGGGAGCTGTTTTTT. It is translated as CASSTQGARTGELFF.

The chain couples TRBV7-6 to TRBJ2-1; 13 bases agree with TRBD2. The CDR3 sequence is 16 residues long. With 4 bases clipped from V and 8 bases from J, the junction kept 8 bases outside the gene matches. Germline V gene lookup returns CDR1 SGHVS and CDR2 FNYEAQ. CDR3 in amino acids: CASSSAGTSGAYEQFF. The DNA for the CDR3 is TGTGCCAGCAGCTCCGCCGGGACTAGCGGGGCATATGAGCAGTTCTTC. Variable domain in full (rest from reference TRBV7-6 and TRBJ2-1): GAGVSQSPRYKVTKRGQDVALRCDPISGHVSLYWYRQALGQGPEFLTYFNYEAQQDKSGLPNDRFSAERPEGSISTLTIQRTEQRDSAMYRCASSSAGTSGAYEQFFGPGTRLTVL.

The chain joins TRBV2 to TRBJ2-2; 10 bases fit TRBD1. J lost 6 bases, V lost 1 base, and 2 bases had no gene match. CDR1 and CDR2 from the germline V gene are SNHLY and FYNNEI. The CDR3 spans 15 residues. The CDR3 spells CASSEGQGAPGELFF. Written as DNA, the CDR3 is TGTGCCAGCAGTGAAGGACAGGGGGCGCCCGGGGAGCTGTTTTTT. Based on the CDR3 plus reference TRBV2 and TRBJ2-2, the full variable domain is EPEVTQTPSHQVTQMGQEVILRCVPISNHLYFYWYRQILGQKVEFLVSFYNNEISEKSEIFDDQFSVERPDGSNFTLKIRSTKLEDSAMYFCASSEGQGAPGELFFGEGSRLTVL.

This chain links TRBV7-2 with TRBJ2-3, with TRBD2 matching 15 bases. V lost 5 bases to trimming and J lost 0 bases; unmatched junction nucleotides: 9. Germline lookup yields CDR1 SGHTA and CDR2 FQGNSA. The CDR3 is 19 residues long. The CDR3 region has the DNA TGTGCCAGCAGCCTCCTCCGGACTAGCGGGGGGGTGAGCACAGATACGCAGTATTTT. Residues: CASSLLRTSGGVSTDTQYF.

The genes are TRBV7-2 and TRBJ2-1; TRBD2 matches 8 bases. Germline V lookup: CDR1 SGHTA, CDR2 FQGNSA. V lost 5 bases and J lost 10; bases outside the gene matches: 10. The CDR3 runs to 14 residues. CDR3 sequence reads: CASSPWAGGGEQFF. CDR3 sequence (DNA): TGTGCCAGCAGCCCTTGGGCGGGGGGTGGCGAGCAGTTCTTC.

The chain recombines TRBV6-1 with TRBJ2-7, with D perhaps matching TRBD1 (6 bases). Germline CDR1 MNHNS, CDR2 SASEGT. The CDR3 runs to 11 residues. V was shortened by 6 bases and J by 6 bases, with 9 bases between the two germline ends. DNA for the CDR3: TGTGCCAGCAGGAGAGGGGGCGAGCAGTACTTC. Protein sequence: CASRRGGEQYF.

Only one count was recorded for this clone. This chain links TRBV13 with TRBJ2-5; maybe TRBD2 (6 bases). The CDR3 length is 15 residues. Germline V lookup: CDR1 PRHDT, CDR2 FYEKMQ (reference sequence). V shed 4 bases and J shed 3 bases, with 15 bases lying between them. CDR3 amino acids: CASSWGSGFKETQYF. CDR3 DNA: TGTGCCAGCAGCTGGGGTAGCGGATTTAAAGAGACCCAGTACTTC.

This clone was picked up a small number of times. The V and J genes are TRBV10-2 and TRBJ1-6, with D possibly matching TRBD1 (5 bases). CDR1 and CDR2 from the germline V gene are WSHSY and SAAADI. The CDR3 loop spans 17 amino acids. V was trimmed by 3 bases and J by 4 bases, leaving 16 bases between them. This CDR3 reads CASSDDSPAAYNSPLHF. In DNA, the CDR3 is TGCGCCAGCAGTGACGACAGCCCGGCGGCGTATAATTCACCCCTCCACTTT.

The genes are TRBV9 and TRBJ1-1; D may be TRBD1 (5 bases). Between the trimmed V and J ends, which lost 2 bases and 3 bases, there was a span of 8 bases. Looked up from germline, CDR1 is SGDLS and CDR2 is YYNGEE. This CDR3 is built from 13 residues. The CDR3 coding sequence is TGTGCCAGCAGCGTTGAAGGGGACACTGAAGCTTTCTTT. Its protein product is CASSVEGDTEAFF. Full variable domain (remainder filled in from reference TRBV9 and TRBJ1-1): DSGVTQTPKHLITATGQRVTLRCSPRSGDLSVYWYQQSLDQGLQFLIQYYNGEERAKGNILERFSAQQFPDLHSELNLSSLELGDSALYFCASSVEGDTEAFFGQGTRLTVV.

The rearrangement links TRBV15 to TRBJ2-3, with 12 positions matching TRBD1. V was clipped by 10 bases and J by 7 bases; unmatched bases: 6. The CDR3 contains 13 residues. Germline CDR1 LNHNV, CDR2 YYDKDF (reference sequence). In nucleotides, the CDR3 is TGTGCCATCGGGACAGGGGGCTTATATACGCAGTATTTT. This sequence encodes CAIGTGGLYTQYF.

This chain uses TRBV9 with TRBJ1-2; D is ambiguous. Germline-derived CDR1 and CDR2 are SGDLS and YYNGEE. This CDR3 has 10 amino acids. Trimming left V 3 bases short and J 6 bases short, with 3 bases between. The CDR3 sequence: CASSGDGYTF. The CDR3, as DNA: TGTGCCAGCAGCGGCGATGGCTACACCTTC.

This clone was seen once. The chain joins TRBV7-2 to TRBJ2-7; no clear D. Germline CDR1 SGHTA, CDR2 FQGNSA. The CDR3 runs 16 residues. Trimming left V 1 base short and J 3 bases short, with 16 bases between. The CDR3 reads CASSLVPQAKVYEQYF. The DNA for the CDR3 is TGTGCCAGCAGCTTAGTTCCGCAGGCGAAGGTCTACGAGCAGTACTTC.

The genes are TRBV19 and TRBJ2-5, with TRBD1 matching 10 bases. V shed 7 bases, J shed 1 base, and the junction held 3 bases outside the gene matches. This CDR3 region has 14 residues. The V gene's germline CDR1 is LNHDA and CDR2 SQIVND (reference sequence). In nucleotides, the CDR3 is TGTGCCAGTACCGGGACAGGGGTCCAAGAGACCCAGTACTTC. Translating it yields CASTGTGVQETQYF.

The chain is built from TRBV2 and TRBJ1-4; TRBD1 is a possible D gene (6 bases). The germline CDR1 and CDR2 sequences are SNHLY and FYNNEI. V was clipped by 8 bases and J by 7 bases, with 11 bases between them. CDR3 length equals 12 residues. In DNA form, the CDR3 reads TGTGCCAGCGGAAGGGGGACTGAAAAACTGTTTTTT. Its translation is CASGRGTEKLFF.

This sequence joins TRBV7-9 and TRBJ1-2, with 7 bases matching TRBD1. J lost 3 bases, V lost 5 bases, and 9 bases had no gene match. Germline V gene sequence: CDR1 SEHNR, CDR2 FQNEAQ (reference sequence). The CDR3 is 15 amino acids. The DNA for the CDR3 is TGTGCCAGCAGCCGAGTCGGCAGGGGGGACTATGGCTACACCTTC. Translating it yields CASSRVGRGDYGYTF.

The rearrangement links TRBV30 to TRBJ1-1; the match to TRBD1 covers 7 bases. Trimming cost V 2 bases and J 1 base; bases outside gene matches: 7. Germline V lookup: CDR1 GTSNPN, CDR2 SVGIG (reference sequence). This CDR3 has 15 amino acids. Here the CDR3 reads CAWSLGDRQNTEAFF. CDR3 DNA sequence: TGTGCCTGGAGTCTTGGGGACAGACAGAACACTGAAGCTTTCTTT.

The V call is TRBV5-4, the J call TRBJ2-7, with D tentatively TRBD1 (6 bases). In germline, CDR1 is SGHNT, CDR2 YYREEE (reference sequence). V gave up 4 bases and J gave up 1 base, with 12 bases separating them. CDR3 length: 14 residues. The CDR3 region is CASSPQQGSYEQYF. CDR3 sequence (DNA): TGTGCCAGCAGCCCACAACAGGGATCCTACGAGCAGTACTTC. The full variable domain, in which reference TRBV5-4 and TRBJ2-7 provide the parts outside the CDR3, is ETGVTQSPTHLIKTRGQQVTLRCSSQSGHNTVSWYQQALGQGPQFIFQYYREEENGRGNFPPRFSGLQFPNYSSELNVNALELDDSALYLCASSPQQGSYEQYFGPGTRLTVT.

In nucleotides, the CDR3 is TGTGCCAGCAGTTACTTACCCCCGGGACAGCAAGAGACCCAGTACTTC. This translates into CASSYLPPGQQETQYF. The rearrangement joins TRBV6-5 to TRBJ2-5, with 7 bases lining up with TRBD1. With V trimmed by 1 base and J by 2 bases, 7 bases remained unmatched. The CDR3 spans 16 residues. The germline CDR1 and CDR2 sequences are MNHEY and SVGAGI.

The gene calls are TRBV7-6 and TRBJ1-2; 7 bases are shared with TRBD1. V dropped 1 base and J dropped 1; count of bases not matched to a gene: 15. The germline V gene encodes CDR1 SGHVS and CDR2 FNYEAQ. This CDR3 has 19 residues. Here the CDR3 DNA reads TGTGCCAGCAGCTTAGTTCTTTCCAGGGGGTATACCGGTAACTATGGCTACACCTTC. It encodes CASSLVLSRGYTGNYGYTF.

This sequence joins TRBV21-1 and TRBJ2-5; the DNA was not used to check the table's D call, TRBD2. TRBV21-1 is reported as a pseudogene. The CDR3 loop spans 13 amino acids. The DNA of the CDR3 is TGTGCCAGCAACCGACGGGACCAAGAGACCCAGTACTTC. Amino acids: CASNRRDQETQYF.

CDR3 nucleotides: TGTGCCAGCTTCCGATGGGGCCAGGGGTATGGCTACACCTTC. It encodes CASFRWGQGYGYTF. V gene TRBV7-9 combines with J gene TRBJ1-2; the D gene is possibly TRBD1 (6 bases). CDR1 SEHNR and CDR2 FQNEAQ come from the germline V gene (reference sequence). V shed 8 bases and J shed 5 bases, with 18 bases lying between them. The CDR3 contains 14 residues.

The CDR3 protein is CASSYRTANYGYTF. CDR3 DNA: TGTGCCAGCAGTTACAGGACAGCTAACTATGGCTACACCTTC. The chain is built from TRBV6-5 and TRBJ1-2; D might be TRBD1 (6 bases). From germline, CDR1 is MNHEY and CDR2 SVGAGI. Trimming left V 2 bases short and J 0 bases short, with 7 bases between. This CDR3 spans 14 amino acids.

The V and J genes are TRBV2 and TRBJ2-1, with TRBD2 matching over 11 bases. Germline V lookup: CDR1 SNHLY, CDR2 FYNNEI. The CDR3 consists of 17 residues. V lost 6 bases and J lost 5; bases outside the gene matches: 12. DNA for the CDR3: TGTGCCAGCAGGCGGACTAGCGGGCCTCCTACCGACAATGAGCAGTTCTTC. Protein sequence: CASRRTSGPPTDNEQFF. The full variable domain, its missing parts supplied by reference TRBV2 and TRBJ2-1, is EPEVTQTPSHQVTQMGQEVILRCVPISNHLYFYWYRQILGQKVEFLVSFYNNEISEKSEIFDDQFSVERPDGSNFTLKIRSTKLEDSAMYFCASRRTSGPPTDNEQFFGPGTRLTVL.